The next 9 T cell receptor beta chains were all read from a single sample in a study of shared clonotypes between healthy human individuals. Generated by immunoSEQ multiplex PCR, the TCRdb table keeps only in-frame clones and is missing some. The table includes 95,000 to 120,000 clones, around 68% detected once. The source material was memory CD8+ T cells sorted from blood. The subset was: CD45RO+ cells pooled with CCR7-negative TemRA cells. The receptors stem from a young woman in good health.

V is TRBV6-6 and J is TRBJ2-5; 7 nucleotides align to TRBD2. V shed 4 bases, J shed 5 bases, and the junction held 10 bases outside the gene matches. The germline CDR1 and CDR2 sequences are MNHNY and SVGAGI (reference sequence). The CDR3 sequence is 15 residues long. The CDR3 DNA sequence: TGTGCCAGCAGTTTACATCTGACTAGCAGTGAGACCCAGTACTTC. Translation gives CASSLHLTSSETQYF.

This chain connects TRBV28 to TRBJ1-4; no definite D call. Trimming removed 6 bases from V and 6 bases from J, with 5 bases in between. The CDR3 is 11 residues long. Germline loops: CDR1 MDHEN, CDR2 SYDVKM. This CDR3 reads CASSFYEKLFF. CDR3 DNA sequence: TGTGCCAGCAGCTTTTATGAAAAACTGTTTTTT.

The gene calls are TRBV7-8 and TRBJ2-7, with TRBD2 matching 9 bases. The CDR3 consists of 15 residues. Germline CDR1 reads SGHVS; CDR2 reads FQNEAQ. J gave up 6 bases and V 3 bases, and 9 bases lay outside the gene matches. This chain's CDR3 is CASSFRVAGDGEQYF. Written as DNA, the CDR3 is TGTGCCAGCAGCTTTAGGGTAGCGGGAGATGGCGAGCAGTACTTC.

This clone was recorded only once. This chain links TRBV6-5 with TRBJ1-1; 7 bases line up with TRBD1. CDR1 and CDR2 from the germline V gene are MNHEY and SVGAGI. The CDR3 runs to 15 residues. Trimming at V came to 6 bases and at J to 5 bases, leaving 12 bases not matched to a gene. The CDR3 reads CASSTHDRVFTEAFF. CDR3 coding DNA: TGTGCCAGCAGCACCCACGACAGGGTATTTACTGAAGCTTTCTTT.

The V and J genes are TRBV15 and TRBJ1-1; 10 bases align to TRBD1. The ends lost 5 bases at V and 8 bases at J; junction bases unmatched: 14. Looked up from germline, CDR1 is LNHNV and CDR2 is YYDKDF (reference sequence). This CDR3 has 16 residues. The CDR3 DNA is TGTGCCACCAGCGTACAAACCGGGACAGGGGATCCGGAAGCTTTCTTT. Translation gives CATSVQTGTGDPEAFF.

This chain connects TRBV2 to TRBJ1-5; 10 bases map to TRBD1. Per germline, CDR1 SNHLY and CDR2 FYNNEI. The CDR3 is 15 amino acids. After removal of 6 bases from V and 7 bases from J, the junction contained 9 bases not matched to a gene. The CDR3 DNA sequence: TGTGCCAGCAGCCCTGAGGGACAGGGGCAACAGCCCCAGCATTTT. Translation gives CASSPEGQGQQPQHF.

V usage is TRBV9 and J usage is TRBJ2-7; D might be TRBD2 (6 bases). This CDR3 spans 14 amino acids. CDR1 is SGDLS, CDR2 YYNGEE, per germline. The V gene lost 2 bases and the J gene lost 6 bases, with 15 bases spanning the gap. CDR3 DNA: TGTGCCAGCAGCGTCAATCGGGGGAACGGCGAGCAGTACTTC. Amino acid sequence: CASSVNRGNGEQYF.

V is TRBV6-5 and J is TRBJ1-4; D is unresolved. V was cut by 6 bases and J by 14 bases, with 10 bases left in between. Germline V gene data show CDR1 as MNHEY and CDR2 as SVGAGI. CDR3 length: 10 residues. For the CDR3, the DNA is TGTGCCAGCAGAGGTTGGCGCCTGTTTTTT. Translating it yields CASRGWRLFF.

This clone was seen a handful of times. Written as DNA, the CDR3 is TGTGCCAGTAGTCCTCAAGACAGGGGCCATTACTACGAGCAGTACTTC. It codes for CASSPQDRGHYYEQYF. V and J are TRBV19 and TRBJ2-7, with 8 bases aligning to TRBD1. The trim removed 5 bases at V and 3 bases at J, leaving 12 bases unmatched. Germline loops: CDR1 LNHDA, CDR2 SQIVND (reference sequence). The CDR3 extends over 16 amino acids.